This T cell receptor beta chain was profiled in a study of blood T cell repertoires in COVID-19. Study overall: Samples came from the United States, Italy and Spain, spanning acute and convalescent COVID-19.

CDR3 length equals 16 residues. The V and J ends lost 6 bases and 0 bases, in that order; junction bases with no gene match: 8. Germline V gene data show CDR1 as MDHEN and CDR2 as SYDVKM. TCRdb's copy holds only in-frame clones and misses some; the assay was immunoSEQ multiplex PCR. The profile covers 350,000 to 450,000 clones, with 88% appearing a single time and roughly 1.4% taken by the ten largest. The chain joins TRBV28 to TRBJ1-5; 7 positions agree with TRBD1. Sequences were obtained from PBMCs or T cells enriched from blood (not recorded which). The clonotype was recovered from a young woman who had been exposed to COVID-19. The CDR3: CASRRDSRYSNQPQHF. The CDR3 nucleotides read TGTGCCAGCAGACGGGACAGCAGATATAGCAATCAGCCCCAGCATTTT.